The 32 T cell receptor beta chains in this list originate from one sample, sequenced in a study of blood T cells in healthy people across ages. PCR was performed a second time for roughly 7 to 11 cycles using a sample-barcoded 5' primer and a J-beta primer mix. TCRdb fed the 5' RACE reads into MiXCR, producing one record per CDR3 protein. The sample has roughly 680,000 distinct CDR3 sequences, roughly half seen once. The sequencing input was blood. These receptors were taken from a woman older than 75 in good health.

The chain carries TRBV20-1 and TRBJ2-3; unclear D gene. The germline gives CDR1 DFQATT, CDR2 SNEGSKA (reference sequence). This CDR3 contains 13 residues. The V end lost 2 bases, the J end lost 2 bases, and 8 bases lay between the germline ends. CDR3 in DNA: TGCAGTGCTAGAACTATAAACACAGATACGCAGTATTTT. Its protein product is CSARTINTDTQYF.

The V gene is TRBV7-9, the J gene TRBJ2-4, with D uncertain. Germline assignment: CDR1 SEHNR and CDR2 FQNEAQ (reference sequence). Trimming stripped 0 bases from V and 6 bases from J, with 15 bases between. The CDR3 length is 16 residues. The CDR3 DNA reads TGTGCCAGCAGCTTAGCAATCCTAGGAGAAGGAAACATTCAGTACTTC. Encoded protein: CASSLAILGEGNIQYF.

The sample holds a few counts of this clonotype. The chain links TRBV7-9 to TRBJ2-1; D not certain. The CDR3 sequence is 11 residues long. Per the germline V gene, CDR1 is SEHNR and CDR2 is FQNEAQ (reference sequence). The V end was cut by 5 bases, the J end by 10 bases, with 9 bases between. CDR3 in amino acids: CASSPMGEQFF. The CDR3 DNA sequence: TGTGCCAGCAGCCCAATGGGCGAGCAGTTCTTC. The whole variable domain, filled in from reference TRBV7-9 and TRBJ2-1, reads DTGVSQNPRHKITKRGQNVTFRCDPISEHNRLYWYRQTLGQGPEFLTYFQNEAQLEKSRLLSDRFSAERPKGSFSTLEIQRTEQGDSAMYLCASSPMGEQFFGPGTRLTVL.

The table lists this clonotype with a few counts. At one of its ends the junction is not consistent with the germline gene, which may arise from a read error. The chain combines TRBV27 with TRBJ2-1; the D gene is possibly TRBD2 (5 bases). CDR1 is MNHEY and CDR2 is SMNVEV in the germline V gene (reference sequence). The CDR3 sequence is 14 residues long. The CDR3 DNA reads as TGTGTCAGCAGCCTAACTAGGATCGTGGGTGAGCAGTTCTTC. Protein product: CVSSLTRIVGEQFF.

The chain recombines TRBV4-1 with TRBJ2-1; 8 bases fit TRBD1. Germline V gene data show CDR1 as MGHRA and CDR2 as YSYEKL. Trimming cost V 4 bases and J 4 bases; bases outside gene matches: 12. This CDR3 is built from 17 residues. DNA of the CDR3: TGCGCCAGCAGCCCATCCGGTCGAGGACAGGGATACAATGAGCAGTTCTTC. Translated, it gives CASSPSGRGQGYNEQFF.

Details on this clonotype: A much larger clone lies a single base off, so this may be a read error. This sequence joins TRBV18 and TRBJ2-1, with 9 bases fitting TRBD1. The CDR3 runs 12 residues. Germline CDR1 and CDR2: KGHSH and LQKENI. The CDR3 DNA is TGTGCCAACTCACAGGGGGCAAATGAGCAGTTCTTC. It yields the protein CANSQGANEQFF.

This chain links TRBV2 with TRBJ2-1; TRBD1 is a possible D gene (7 bases). CDR1 is SNHLY and CDR2 is FYNNEI in the germline V gene. Trimming took off 5 bases at V and 7 bases at J, with 18 bases between the two ends. The CDR3 has 15 residues. CDR3 coding DNA: TGTGCCAGCAGTTACCAGGGGGGCACTAGGAATGAGCAGTTCTTC. It codes for CASSYQGGTRNEQFF.

This sequence joins TRBV5-1 and TRBJ2-7; 8 positions agree with TRBD1. The CDR3 extends over 14 amino acids. Trimming removed 4 bases from V and 10 bases from J; junction bases left unmatched: 13. Germline CDR1 SGHRS, CDR2 YFSETQ. In DNA form, the CDR3 reads TGCGCCAGCAGCGCGGAAGGACAGGGTAGCGCCCAGTACTTC. Protein sequence: CASSAEGQGSAQYF.

As concerns this clonotype: This clone may be a read error of a much larger clone one base away. The J gene is TRBJ1-2, the V gene TRBV5-6, with a possible D match to TRBD1 (5 bases). CDR3 length: 13 residues. The germline gives CDR1 SGHDT, CDR2 YYEEEE. Trimming shortened V by 4 bases and J by 5 bases, and 12 bases separated the two germline ends. The CDR3 coding sequence is TGTGCCAGCAGCGACCCGGACACATATGGCTACACCTTC. This sequence encodes CASSDPDTYGYTF.

Worth noting for this clonotype: Possible read error: a much larger clone is one base away. It is likely a read error, because the conserved phenylalanine at the end of the CDR3 is missing. V is TRBV11-2 and J is TRBJ1-2; D possibly corresponds to TRBD1 (5 bases). The CDR3 extends over 14 amino acids. The V end was cut by 8 bases, the J end by 4 bases, with 17 bases between. CDR1 is SGHAT, CDR2 FQNNGV, per germline. The CDR3 sequence: CASGSGFAFYGYTL. CDR3 nucleotide sequence: TGTGCCAGCGGGTCAGGGTTTGCCTTCTATGGCTACACCCTC.

The CDR3 DNA is TGTGCCAGCACCCAAAGTATCGACCCTTTGCCCGAGCAGTACTTC. Residues: CASTQSIDPLPEQYF. The genes are TRBV21-1 and TRBJ2-5. The J call may be faulty, since TRBJ2-7 better matches the DNA end. TRBV21-1 is noted as a pseudogene. The CDR3 totals 15 residues.

This clonotype was seen repeatedly, ten times or more. This chain links TRBV27 with TRBJ2-7; D is perhaps TRBD2 (6 bases). In germline, CDR1 is MNHEY, CDR2 SMNVEV (reference sequence). The length of the CDR3 is 12 residues. The V end lost 5 bases, the J end lost 11 bases, and 16 bases lay between the germline ends. The CDR3: CASSPRPREEYF. In DNA, the CDR3 is TGTGCCAGCAGTCCCCGACCCAGGGAGGAGTACTTC.

This chain joins TRBV29-1 and TRBJ2-5, with D hard to call. V lost 4 bases and J 5 bases, leaving 11 bases between the germline ends. The germline V gene encodes CDR1 SQVTM and CDR2 ANQGSEA. The CDR3 extends over 12 amino acids. The CDR3 region has the DNA TGCAGCGTTGCGTCGGATAAGGAGACCCAGTACTTC. It codes for CSVASDKETQYF.

The rearrangement uses TRBV11-2 and TRBJ2-7, with a possible D match to TRBD2 (5 bases). V shed 7 bases and J shed 2 bases, with 15 bases lying between them. Germline V gene lookup returns CDR1 SGHAT and CDR2 FQNNGV. This CDR3 contains 14 residues. The chain's CDR3 is CASTPGRTPYEQYF. CDR3 DNA sequence: TGTGCCAGCACCCCGGGGAGAACTCCCTACGAGCAGTACTTC. The full variable domain, with the rest looked up from reference TRBV11-2 and TRBJ2-7, is EAGVAQSPRYKIIEKRQSVAFWCNPISGHATLYWYQQILGQGPKLLIQFQNNGVVDDSQLPKDRFSAERLKGVDSTLKIQPAKLEDSAVYLCASTPGRTPYEQYFGPGTRLTVT.

This clonotype showed up many times. V is TRBV11-2 and J is TRBJ2-5; no clear D. Germline CDR1 SGHAT, CDR2 FQNNGV. The CDR3 is made up of 16 amino acids. The ends were cut back, 0 bases at V and 2 bases at J, with 13 bases in the middle. CDR3 in DNA: TGTGCCAGCAGCTTAGATCGTGGGGTAGTACAAGAGACCCAGTACTTC. Protein product: CASSLDRGVVQETQYF.

The CDR3 coding sequence is TGTGCCACCAGCAGGTCCCTCCTGTACAATGAGCAGTTCTTC. As protein: CATSRSLLYNEQFF. This chain joins TRBV15 and TRBJ2-1; D remains ambiguous. The CDR3 is made up of 14 amino acids. V was pared by 3 bases and J by 4 bases, with 10 bases between. The germline CDR1 and CDR2 sequences are LNHNV and YYDKDF (reference sequence).

This clonotype was recorded at least ten times. This sequence joins TRBV20-1 and TRBJ2-1; TRBD2 agrees at 10 bases. CDR1 is DFQATT and CDR2 is SNEGSKA in the germline V gene (reference sequence). J lost 7 bases, V lost 3 bases, and 6 bases had no gene match. The CDR3 is made up of 14 amino acids. CDR3 amino acids: CSARASGSRNEQFF. CDR3 nucleotide sequence: TGCAGTGCTAGGGCTAGCGGGAGTCGGAATGAGCAGTTCTTC.

On this clonotype itself: A much larger clone lies a single base off, so this may be a read error. The rearrangement links TRBV12-3 or TRBV12-4 to TRBJ1-2, with a possible D match to TRBD1 (5 bases). The CDR3 consists of 13 residues. The V gene lost 5 bases and the J gene lost 4 bases, with 11 bases spanning the gap. The CDR3 reads CASSVPGSYGYTF. In DNA, the CDR3 is TGTGCCAGCAGTGTCCCAGGGAGCTATGGCTACACCTTC.

This clonotype was found many times. A much larger clone lies one base from this, so it may be a read error. CDR3 sequence: CASSDGTVVKTQYF. CDR3 bases: TGTGCCAGCAGTGACGGGACAGTTGTGAAGACCCAGTACTTC. The V call is TRBV6-6, the J call TRBJ2-5; TRBD1 matches at 7 bases. The V and J ends lost 5 bases and 6 bases, in that order; junction bases with no gene match: 9. The germline gives CDR1 MNHNY, CDR2 SVGAGI (reference sequence). The CDR3 totals 14 residues.

The chain combines TRBV2 with TRBJ2-7; D perhaps matches TRBD2 (7 bases). With 7 bases removed from V and 4 bases from J, the gap between germline ends came to 11 bases. Germline V CDR1 and CDR2: SNHLY, FYNNEI. The CDR3 has 12 amino acids. This CDR3 reads CASTGEGYEQYF. In DNA, the CDR3 is TGTGCCAGCACAGGGGAGGGTTACGAGCAGTACTTC.

The chain recombines TRBV20-1 with TRBJ2-3, with 11 bases aligning to TRBD2. This CDR3 has 14 residues. After removal of 2 bases from V and 4 bases from J, the junction contained 2 bases not matched to a gene. Germline CDR1 and CDR2: DFQATT and SNEGSKA (reference sequence). The DNA for the CDR3 is TGCAGTGCTAGACTAGCGGGAGGTCCAGATACGCAGTATTTT. Amino acids: CSARLAGGPDTQYF.

The V gene is TRBV12-3 or TRBV12-4, the J gene TRBJ1-1, with 7 bases aligning to TRBD1. V lost 3 bases and J lost 9; bases outside the gene matches: 4. The CDR3 totals 12 residues. The CDR3 reads CASSFTGAQAFF. The CDR3 nucleotides read TGTGCCAGCAGTTTTACAGGGGCCCAAGCTTTCTTT.

This clonotype was found a few times. This may arise from a read error, as a much more abundant clone is one base away. The chain recombines TRBV6-6 with TRBJ2-7; tentatively, D is TRBD2 (6 bases). The CDR3 has 15 amino acids. Per germline, CDR1 MNHNY and CDR2 SVGAGI (reference sequence). CDR3 coding DNA: TGTGCCAGCAGTTACTCTGCGGGATCAACCTACGTGCAGTACTTC. Protein: CASSYSAGSTYVQYF.

This clonotype has ten or more counts. The genes are TRBV6-5 and TRBJ1-1, with D possibly being TRBD1 (5 bases). The CDR3 consists of 15 residues. CDR1 MNHEY and CDR2 SVGAGI come from the germline V gene. Trimming left V 6 bases short and J 5 bases short, with 19 bases between. CDR3 DNA sequence: TGTGCCAGCAGACCCTCTGGAGGGGTGGGTACTGAAGCTTTCTTT. Its translation: CASRPSGGVGTEAFF.

The chain has TRBV20-1 and TRBJ2-2; D call uncertain. The CDR3 is made up of 15 amino acids. Trimming shortened V by 6 bases and J by 4 bases, and 18 bases separated the two germline ends. Germline CDR1 is DFQATT and CDR2 is SNEGSKA (reference sequence). The CDR3 is CSAPDPKSGTGELFF. DNA of the CDR3: TGCAGTGCCCCCGACCCGAAGTCGGGCACCGGGGAGCTGTTTTTT.

In regard to this clonotype: Since a much larger clone is just one base distant, this may be a read error. This sequence joins TRBV7-9 and TRBJ2-7; the D is unclear. Between the trimmed V and J ends, which lost 8 bases and 7 bases, there was a span of 21 bases. Germline-derived CDR1 and CDR2 are SEHNR and FQNEAQ (reference sequence). The length of the CDR3 is 14 residues. CDR3 amino acids: CASDQDHWYNEQYF. The CDR3 nucleotides read TGTGCCAGCGACCAGGATCATTGGTACAATGAGCAGTACTTC.

In this sample, this clonotype turned up many times. The rearrangement uses TRBV5-1 and TRBJ2-7; TRBD2 aligns across 8 bases. There are 16 residues in the CDR3. The J segment lost 6 bases and the V segment lost 0 bases, leaving 11 bases of the junction unmatched. From germline, CDR1 is SGHRS and CDR2 YFSETQ. The CDR3 DNA sequence: TGCGCCAGCAGCTTGGTAACTAGCGGTGCGACGCGCGAGCAGTACTTC. This encodes CASSLVTSGATREQYF.

The chain employs TRBV12-3 or TRBV12-4 and TRBJ2-3; D tentatively fits TRBD1 or TRBD2 (6 bases each). This CDR3 region has 15 residues. V dropped 3 bases and J dropped 3 bases, with 13 bases sitting between them. The CDR3 nucleotides read TGTGCCAGCAGTTTGGAGGGGGTGAGTACAGATACGCAGTATTTT. Encoded protein: CASSLEGVSTDTQYF.

This sequence joins TRBV12-3 or TRBV12-4 and TRBJ2-7, with TRBD1 as a possible D gene (6 bases). The end of the DNA aligns better with TRBJ2-5, so the J call may be wrong. This CDR3 comprises 16 residues. This chain's CDR3 is CASSPTTGTNPETQYF. The DNA for the CDR3 is TGTGCCAGCAGTCCAACCACAGGGACAAACCCGGAGACCCAGTACTTC.

The genes are TRBV7-2 and TRBJ1-1; no clear D gene. This CDR3 is built from 15 residues. Germline V gene lookup returns CDR1 SGHTA and CDR2 FQGNSA. The germline V and J ends were trimmed by 4 bases and 2 bases, with 14 bases remaining between them. The CDR3 region is CASSSRAVRNTEAFF. CDR3 nucleotide sequence: TGTGCCAGCAGCTCCCGGGCAGTCCGAAACACTGAAGCTTTCTTT. Combining the CDR3 with reference TRBV7-2 and TRBJ1-1 gives the whole variable domain GAGVSQSPSNKVTEKGKDVELRCDPISGHTALYWYRQSLGQGLEFLIYFQGNSAPDKSGLPSDRFSAERTGGSVSTLTIQRTQQEDSAVYLCASSSRAVRNTEAFFGQGTRLTVV.

This clonotype was seen at least ten times. V is TRBV6-6 and J is TRBJ2-4, with D unresolved. The CDR3 is made up of 14 amino acids. Per the germline V gene, CDR1 is MNHNY and CDR2 is SVGAGI (reference sequence). Trimming left V 0 bases short and J 5 bases short, with 8 bases between. The CDR3 DNA follows: TGTGCCAGCAGTTACTCTAGGGCTCAAAACATTCAGTACTTC. Translated, it gives CASSYSRAQNIQYF.

The chain carries TRBV18 and TRBJ1-1, with a tentative D call TRBD1 (5 bases). Germline values: CDR1 KGHSH, CDR2 LQKENI. This CDR3 is built from 15 residues. Trimming took off 0 bases at V and 2 bases at J, with 10 bases between the two ends. In DNA form, the CDR3 reads TGTGCCAGCTCACCACCCCGACAGATTAACACTGAAGCTTTCTTT. It is translated as CASSPPRQINTEAFF. Drawing the rest from reference TRBV18 and TRBJ1-1, the complete variable domain is NAGVMQNPRHLVRRRGQEARLRCSPMKGHSHVYWYRQLPEEGLKFMVYLQKENIIDESGMPKERFSAEFPKEGPSILRIQQVVRGDSAAYFCASSPPRQINTEAFFGQGTRLTVV.